This T cell receptor (beta chain) was sequenced during a study of blood T cells in healthy people across ages. In this sample, this clonotype turned up many times. The antigen is undetermined. A second PCR, run for about 6 to 11 cycles, used a sample-barcoded 5' primer plus a J-beta primer mix. MiXCR, run by TCRdb on the 5' RACE reads, gives a single entry per CDR3 protein. The sample has hundreds of thousands of distinct CDR3 sequences; roughly 26% are singletons. General study findings and limits: As age increased, TCR beta diversity per million T cells fell in a roughly linear fashion.

A further study also used this sample, focusing on T cells of mothers and their children. That report adds: Overlap measured in related mother-child pairs was slightly, non-significantly higher than in unrelated pairs.

Sequenced sample: blood. The sequence was obtained from a boy between 10 and 17 years old in good health.

The CDR3 coding sequence is TGTGCCAGCAGTGTCCCGTTCCAAGAGACCCAGTACTTC. Translated: CASSVPFQETQYF. The rearrangement links TRBV2 to TRBJ2-5; D is unresolved. Germline CDR1 and CDR2: SNHLY and FYNNEI. This CDR3 is 13 amino acids long. Trimming pared 4 bases from V and 1 base from J, leaving 7 bases between.